This T cell receptor beta chain was recorded in a study of human T cells and chemical hapten exposure. Study as a whole: Patients were given diphenylcyclopropenone on the scalp weekly across the roughly 24-week study.

Time point here: patch test 1, 2 weeks after DPC sensitization. The treatment: therapeutic diphenylcyclopropenone sensitization with weekly scalp DPC. Per the original data handling: Counts of TCRs in each sample centred on a median of around 99,000 and extended from about 20,000 to 690,000. TCRdb ran MiXCR on the RACE reads and lists one entry per CDR3 protein. The V and J calls were not made by the authors but by TCRdb's processing. The sample has tens of thousands of distinct CDR3 sequences, around a tenth seen once. This clonotype came up a few times. This receptor was obtained from a woman between 45 and 60 years old with alopecia areata. Some clones in this sample may be carry-over from other donors' samples. The sample here was whole blood, taken in connection with sensitization to the hapten diphenylcyclopropenone (DPC).

CDR3 sequence (DNA): TGTGCCAGCAGTTTGGTCAGCGGGGACTCCTACGAGCAGTACTTC. Its protein is CASSLVSGDSYEQYF. This sequence joins TRBV27 and TRBJ2-7, with 7 bases that match TRBD2. V gave up 3 bases and J gave up 0 bases; unmatched junction bases: 5. The CDR3 sequence is 15 residues long. Germline V gives CDR1 MNHEY, CDR2 SMNVEV (reference sequence).